This is a list of T cell receptor beta chains from one sample in a study of identical twins. TCRdb ran MiXCR on the 5' RACE reads and lists one entry per CDR3 protein. The sample records 1.5 million to 2 million distinct CDR3 sequences, around a third being singletons. The source material was cord blood. All receptors derive from a newborn girl in good health. CDR3s include the opening cysteine and the closing phenylalanine or tryptophan. D genes are given only for firm matches. Clone size appears in some rows only: once, few, many, or a class for an expanded clone.

size	V	D	J	CDR3	DNA
few	TRBV28	TRBD2	TRBJ2-7	CASRGPGTSSYEQYF	TGTGCCAGCAGGGGTCCCGGGACTAGCTCCTACGAGCAGTACTTC
once	TRBV20-1	TRBD2	TRBJ2-7	CSARGLLAGGGGEQYF	TGCAGTGCCCGGGGCCTCCTAGCGGGGGGAGGTGGCGAGCAGTACTTC
few	TRBV7-2	.	TRBJ1-2	CASSSRSHSYGYTF	TGTGCCAGCAGCTCTAGAAGTCATTCCTATGGCTACACCTTC
.	TRBV7-2	TRBD2	TRBJ2-1	CASSLAEASGSNGFF	TGTGCCAGCAGCTTAGCGGAGGCTAGCGGGAGCAATGGGTTCTTC
.	TRBV4-2	TRBD2	TRBJ2-5	CASSQSLAGGRQETQYF	TGTGCCAGCAGCCAATCTCTAGCGGGGGGGCGCCAAGAGACCCAGTACTTC
.	TRBV6-2/TRBV6-3	.	TRBJ1-2	CASSYRKSYGYTF	TGTGCCAGCAGTTATCGGAAGTCCTATGGCTACACCTTC
few	TRBV5-5	TRBD1	TRBJ1-5	CASSSTGTGKSNQPQHF	TGTGCCAGCAGCTCGACCGGGACAGGGAAGAGCAATCAGCCCCAGCATTTT
many	TRBV20-1	.	TRBJ2-7	CSARDEELPSSYEQYF	TGCAGTGCTAGAGATGAGGAACTACCGAGCTCCTACGAGCAGTACTTC
.	TRBV28	TRBD1	TRBJ2-5	CASSLVSPGTGIYF	TGTGCCAGCAGTTTAGTATCCCCCGGGACAGGAATTTACTTC
.	TRBV21-1	.	TRBJ2-7	CASTLSLDKTTRNEQYF	TGTGCCAGCACCCTTTCCTTAGACAAAACTACGAGAAATGAGCAGTACTTC
.	TRBV20-1	TRBD2	TRBJ2-5	CSAPGLATRETQYF	TGCAGTGCCCCGGGACTAGCGACGAGAGAGACCCAGTACTTC
few	TRBV5-1	TRBD2	TRBJ2-7	CASSLGLAGGPNIYEQYF	TGCGCCAGCAGCTTGGGACTAGCGGGAGGGCCCAACATCTACGAGCAGTACTTC
.	TRBV10-2	TRBD2	TRBJ2-5	CASSGTRVQETQYF	TGCGCCAGCTCCGGGACTAGAGTTCAAGAGACCCAGTACTTC
.	TRBV7-2	TRBD1	TRBJ1-3	CASSPQRYRGHGNTIYF	TGTGCCAGCAGCCCACAGCGATACAGGGGCCATGGAAACACCATATATTTT
few	TRBV28	.	TRBJ2-3	CASEVGSSTDTQYF	TGTGCCTCCGAGGTGGGGTCTAGCACAGATACGCAGTATTTT
.	TRBV11-2	TRBD1	TRBJ1-1	CARTPAKGQLMNTEAFF	TGTGCCCGCACCCCCGCGAAGGGACAGTTAATGAACACTGAAGCTTTCTTT
.	TRBV5-1	.	TRBJ2-7	CASSSPGIRNEQYF	TGCGCCAGCAGCTCGCCTGGTATTAGGAACGAGCAGTACTTC
few	TRBV4-1	TRBD2	TRBJ2-5	CASSQAGGTQYF	TGCGCCAGCAGCCAAGCGGGGGGGACCCAGTACTTC
.	TRBV19	.	TRBJ1-1	CASSTRTPEAFF	TGTGCCAGTAGTACCAGGACCCCTGAAGCTTTCTTT
.	TRBV12-3/TRBV12-4	.	TRBJ2-1	CASILGGTRNEQFF	TGTGCCAGCATTCTGGGCGGGACGCGAAATGAGCAGTTCTTC
.	TRBV12-3/TRBV12-4	TRBD2	TRBJ2-1	CASSLVLTSGLALNEQFF	TGTGCCAGCAGTTTAGTCCTAACTAGCGGGCTCGCTTTGAATGAGCAGTTCTTC
.	TRBV27	.	TRBJ1-5	CASSLSAGVHNQPQHF	TGTGCCAGCAGTTTATCGGCAGGCGTTCACAATCAGCCCCAGCATTTT
.	TRBV20-1	.	TRBJ2-3	CSANRSPQDTQYF	TGCAGTGCCAATAGGAGTCCCCAAGATACGCAGTATTTT
once	TRBV13	.	TRBJ2-7	CASSPTPHGTQLDEQYF	TGTGCCAGCAGCCCAACCCCACACGGGACACAACTCGATGAGCAGTACTTC
few	TRBV2	TRBD2	TRBJ2-2	CASSGTSTGELFF	TGTGCCAGCTCCGGGACTAGCACCGGGGAGCTGTTTTTT
.	TRBV18	.	TRBJ2-1	CASSPRWGNEQFF	TGTGCCAGCTCACCACGGTGGGGAAATGAGCAGTTCTTC
few	TRBV20-1	TRBD1	TRBJ1-2	CSASRDRGGYTF	TGCAGTGCGAGCCGGGACAGGGGCGGCTACACCTTC
few	TRBV5-1	.	TRBJ2-5	CASSRGSGQETQYF	TGCGCCAGCAGCAGGGGTAGCGGTCAAGAGACCCAGTACTTC
.	TRBV5-4	TRBD2	TRBJ2-7	CASSPQRGRYNEQYF	TGTGCCAGCAGCCCCCAGCGGGGGCGCTACAATGAGCAGTACTTC
.	TRBV13	.	TRBJ2-5	CANSLGGGTQYF	TGTGCCAACAGCTTAGGCGGAGGGACCCAGTACTTC
once	TRBV27	TRBD2	TRBJ2-7	CASSRREDLWNEQYF	TGTGCCAGCAGCCGTCGGGAGGATCTTTGGAATGAGCAGTACTTC
.	TRBV5-1	TRBD2	TRBJ2-5	CASSLERLAGDGRYF	TGCGCCAGCAGCTTGGAGCGACTAGCGGGAGATGGTAGGTACTTC
.	TRBV24-1	.	TRBJ2-1	CATSDQPYNEQFF	TGTGCCACCAGTGACCAGCCCTACAATGAGCAGTTCTTC
.	TRBV2	.	TRBJ1-2	CASRGRRQNGYTF	TGTGCCAGCAGGGGACGTAGACAGAATGGCTACACCTTC
.	TRBV18	TRBD1	TRBJ1-1	CASSPRGQGTEAFF	TGTGCCAGCTCACCACGCGGACAGGGCACTGAAGCTTTCTTT
few	TRBV5-1	.	TRBJ2-7	CASSLGVTLASSYEQYF	TGCGCCAGCAGCTTGGGGGTGACTTTGGCAAGCTCCTACGAGCAGTACTTC